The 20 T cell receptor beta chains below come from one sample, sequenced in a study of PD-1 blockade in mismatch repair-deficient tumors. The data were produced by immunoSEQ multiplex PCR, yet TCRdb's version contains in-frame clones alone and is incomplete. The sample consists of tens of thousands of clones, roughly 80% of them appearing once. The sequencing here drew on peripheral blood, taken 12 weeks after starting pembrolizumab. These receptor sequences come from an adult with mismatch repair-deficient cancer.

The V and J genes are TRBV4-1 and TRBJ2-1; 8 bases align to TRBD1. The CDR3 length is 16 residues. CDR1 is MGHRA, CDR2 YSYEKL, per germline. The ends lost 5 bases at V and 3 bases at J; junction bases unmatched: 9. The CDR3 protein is CASSELTGAHYNEQFF. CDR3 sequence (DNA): TGCGCCAGCAGCGAGTTGACAGGGGCTCACTACAATGAGCAGTTCTTC.

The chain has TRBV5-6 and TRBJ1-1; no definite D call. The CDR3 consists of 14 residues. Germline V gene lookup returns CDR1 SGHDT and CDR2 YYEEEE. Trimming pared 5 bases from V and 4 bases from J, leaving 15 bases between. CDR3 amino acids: CASSFQSKSTEAFF. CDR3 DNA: TGTGCCAGCAGTTTTCAGTCAAAGAGCACTGAAGCTTTCTTT.

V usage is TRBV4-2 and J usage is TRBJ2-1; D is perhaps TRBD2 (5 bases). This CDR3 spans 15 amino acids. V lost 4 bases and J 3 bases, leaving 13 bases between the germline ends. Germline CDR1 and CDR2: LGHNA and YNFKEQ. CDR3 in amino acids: CASSPALGSYNEQFF. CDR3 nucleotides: TGTGCCAGCAGCCCCGCGCTAGGGAGCTACAATGAGCAGTTCTTC.

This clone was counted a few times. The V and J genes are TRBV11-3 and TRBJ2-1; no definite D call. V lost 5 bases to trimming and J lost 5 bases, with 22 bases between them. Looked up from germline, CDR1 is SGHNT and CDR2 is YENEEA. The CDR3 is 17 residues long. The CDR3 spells CASSHQRAGGMDNEQFF. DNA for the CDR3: TGTGCCAGCAGCCACCAAAGGGCCGGTGGTATGGACAATGAGCAGTTCTTC.

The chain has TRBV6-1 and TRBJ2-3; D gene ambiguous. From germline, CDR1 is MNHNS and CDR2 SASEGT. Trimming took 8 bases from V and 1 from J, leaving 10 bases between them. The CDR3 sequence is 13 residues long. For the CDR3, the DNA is TGTGCCAGCGGTCTTCAGGGCACAGATACGCAGTATTTT. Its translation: CASGLQGTDTQYF.

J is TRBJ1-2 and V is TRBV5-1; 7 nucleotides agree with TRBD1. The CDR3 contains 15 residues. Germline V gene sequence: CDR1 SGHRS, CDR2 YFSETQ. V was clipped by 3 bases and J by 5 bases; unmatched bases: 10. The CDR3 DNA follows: TGCGCCAGCAGCTCCCCGGTGGGACAGAATTATGGCTACACCTTC. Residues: CASSSPVGQNYGYTF.

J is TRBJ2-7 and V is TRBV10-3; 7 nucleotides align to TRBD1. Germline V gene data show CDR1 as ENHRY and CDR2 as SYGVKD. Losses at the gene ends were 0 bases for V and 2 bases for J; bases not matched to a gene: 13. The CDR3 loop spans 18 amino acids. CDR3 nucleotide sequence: TGTGCCATCAGTGAGTCTTACCTTACACAGGGGCGCGCCTACGAGCAGTACTTC. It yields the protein CAISESYLTQGRAYEQYF.

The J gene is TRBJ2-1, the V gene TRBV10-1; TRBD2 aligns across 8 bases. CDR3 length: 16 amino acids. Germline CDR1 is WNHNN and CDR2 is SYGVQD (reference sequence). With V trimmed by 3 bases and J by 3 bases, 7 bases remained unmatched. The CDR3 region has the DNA TGCGCCAGCAGTGACCCTACCGGGAGGGGCTACAATGAGCAGTTCTTC. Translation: CASSDPTGRGYNEQFF.

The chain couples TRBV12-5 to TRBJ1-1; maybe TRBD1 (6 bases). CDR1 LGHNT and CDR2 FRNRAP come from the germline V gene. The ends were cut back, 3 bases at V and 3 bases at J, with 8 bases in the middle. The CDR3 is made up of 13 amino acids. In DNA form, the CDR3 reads TGTGCTAGTGGTTTAGGGGGGGACACTGAAGCTTTCTTT. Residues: CASGLGGDTEAFF.

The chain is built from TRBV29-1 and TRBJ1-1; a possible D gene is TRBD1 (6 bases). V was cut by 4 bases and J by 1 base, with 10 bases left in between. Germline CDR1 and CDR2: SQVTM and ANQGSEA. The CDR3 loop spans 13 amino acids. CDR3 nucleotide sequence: TGCAGCGTTGTCCGGGACAAGAACACTGAAGCTTTCTTT. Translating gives CSVVRDKNTEAFF. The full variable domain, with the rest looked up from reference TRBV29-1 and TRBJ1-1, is SAVISQKPSRDICQRGTSLTIQCQVDSQVTMMFWYRQQPGQSLTLIATANQGSEATYESGFVIDKFPISRPNLTFSTLTVSNMSPEDSSIYLCSVVRDKNTEAFFGQGTRLTVV.

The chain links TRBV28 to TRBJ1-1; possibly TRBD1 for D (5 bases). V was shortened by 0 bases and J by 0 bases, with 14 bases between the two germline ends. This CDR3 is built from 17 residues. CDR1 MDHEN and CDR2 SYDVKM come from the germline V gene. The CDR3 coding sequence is TGTGCCAGCAGTTTATGGGGGGGATTGGCAGTGAACACTGAAGCTTTCTTT. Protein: CASSLWGGLAVNTEAFF.

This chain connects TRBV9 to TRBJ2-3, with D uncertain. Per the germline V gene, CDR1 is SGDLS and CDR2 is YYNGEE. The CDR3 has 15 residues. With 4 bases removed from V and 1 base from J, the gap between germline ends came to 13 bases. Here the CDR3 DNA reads TGTGCCAGCAGCCCCCTCCTATCGGGCACAGATACGCAGTATTTT. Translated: CASSPLLSGTDTQYF.

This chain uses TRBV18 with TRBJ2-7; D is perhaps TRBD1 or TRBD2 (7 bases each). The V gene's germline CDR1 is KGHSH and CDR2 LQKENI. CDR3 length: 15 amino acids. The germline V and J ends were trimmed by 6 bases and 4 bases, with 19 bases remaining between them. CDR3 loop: CASSPGEGARYEQYF. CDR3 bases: TGTGCCAGCTCCCCAGGGGAGGGGGCACGGTACGAGCAGTACTTC.

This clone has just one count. The CDR3 region has the DNA TGTGCCAGCAGACTTGGGACAGGGTCGCACTATGGCTACACCTTC. It codes for CASRLGTGSHYGYTF. The chain joins TRBV2 to TRBJ1-2; 9 bases map to TRBD1. CDR1 SNHLY and CDR2 FYNNEI come from the germline V gene. CDR3 length: 15 amino acids. V was pared by 6 bases and J by 3 bases, with 8 bases of the junction left unmatched.

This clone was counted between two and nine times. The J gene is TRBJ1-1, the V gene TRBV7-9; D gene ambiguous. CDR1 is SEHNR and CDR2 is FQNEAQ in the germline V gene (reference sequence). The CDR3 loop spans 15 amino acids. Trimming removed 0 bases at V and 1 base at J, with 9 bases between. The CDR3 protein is CASSLARTANTEAFF. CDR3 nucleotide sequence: TGTGCCAGCAGCTTAGCACGGACGGCGAACACTGAAGCTTTCTTT.

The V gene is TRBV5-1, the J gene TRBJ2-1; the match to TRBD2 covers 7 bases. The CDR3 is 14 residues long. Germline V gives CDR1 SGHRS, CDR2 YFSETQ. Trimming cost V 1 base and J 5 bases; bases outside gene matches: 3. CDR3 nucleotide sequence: TGCGCCAGCAGCTTGTTGAGCGGGGACAATGAGCAGTTCTTC. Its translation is CASSLLSGDNEQFF.

For the CDR3, the DNA is TGTGCCAGCAGCTTAGGACAGGGAGCTTCCTATGGCTACACCTTC. Encoded protein: CASSLGQGASYGYTF. The chain employs TRBV7-2 and TRBJ1-2; 7 positions agree with TRBD1. CDR1 and CDR2 from the germline V gene are SGHTA and FQGNSA. Unmatched junction bases numbered 6, after V lost 1 base and J lost 4 bases. The CDR3 is 15 amino acids.

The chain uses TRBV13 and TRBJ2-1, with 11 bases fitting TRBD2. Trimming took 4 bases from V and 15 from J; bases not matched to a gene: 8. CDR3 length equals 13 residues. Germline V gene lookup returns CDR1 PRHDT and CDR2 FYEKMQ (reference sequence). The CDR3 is CASSSGTSGSPFF. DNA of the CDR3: TGTGCCAGCAGCTCTGGTACTAGCGGGAGTCCGTTCTTC.

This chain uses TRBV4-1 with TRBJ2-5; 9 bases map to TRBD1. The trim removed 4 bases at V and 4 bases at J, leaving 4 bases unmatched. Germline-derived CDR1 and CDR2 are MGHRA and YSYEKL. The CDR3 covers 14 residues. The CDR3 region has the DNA TGCGCCAGCAGCCTAACAGGGGGCATAGAGACCCAGTACTTC. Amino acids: CASSLTGGIETQYF.

CDR3: CASSTRTGELFF. CDR3 nucleotide sequence: TGTGCCAGCAGCACGCGAACCGGGGAGCTGTTTTTT. The V and J genes are TRBV13 and TRBJ2-2; no clear D gene. This CDR3 is built from 12 residues. CDR1 is PRHDT and CDR2 is FYEKMQ in the germline V gene (reference sequence). V was clipped by 5 bases and J by 5 bases, with 6 bases between them.